The T cell receptor (beta chain) under discussion was sequenced for a study of shared clonotypes between healthy human individuals. The repertoire was sequenced with immunoSEQ multiplex PCR; TCRdb's copy has only in-frame clones and lacks some. The sample lists around 2.5 million clones, approximately 93% seen once, with about 0.34% in the top ten. The CDR3 sequence is 16 residues long. The V end lost 2 bases, the J end lost 4 bases, and 16 bases lay between the germline ends. Germline-derived CDR1 and CDR2 are SGHRS and YFSETQ. The chain joins TRBV5-1 to TRBJ2-4; TRBD1 is a possible D gene (5 bases). This clonotype originated in a man between 18 and 35 years old in good health. Some clones in this sample may be carry-over from other donors' samples. What was sequenced was naive CD4+ T cells from PBMCs. Indicated subset: CD45RA+ positively selected. The CDR3 nucleotides read TGCGCCAGCAGCTTAAACGGCATTCAGGGAAAAAACATTCAGTACTTC. As protein: CASSLNGIQGKNIQYF.